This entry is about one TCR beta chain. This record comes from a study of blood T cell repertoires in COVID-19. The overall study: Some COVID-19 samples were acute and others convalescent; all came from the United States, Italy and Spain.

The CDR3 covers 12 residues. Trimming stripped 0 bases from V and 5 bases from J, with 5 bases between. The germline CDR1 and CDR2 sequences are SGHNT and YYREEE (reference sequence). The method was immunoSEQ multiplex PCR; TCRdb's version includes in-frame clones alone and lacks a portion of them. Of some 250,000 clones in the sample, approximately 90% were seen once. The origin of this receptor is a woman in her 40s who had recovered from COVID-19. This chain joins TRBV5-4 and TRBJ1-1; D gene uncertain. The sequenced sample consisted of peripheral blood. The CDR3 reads CASSLGRTEAFF. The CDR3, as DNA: TGTGCCAGCAGCTTGGGGCGGACTGAAGCTTTCTTT.